This TCR beta chain was recorded in a study of cytomegalovirus exposure and HLA in healthy donors. Notes on the study in general: In vitro assays verified that three CMV-associated chains recognized CMV antigens specifically.

On this clone itself: The target antigen is unknown.

TCRdb's copy holds only in-frame clones and misses some; the assay was immunoSEQ multiplex PCR. Here the sample spans 250,000 to 350,000 clones, around 89% being singletons. Sequencing was performed on PBMCs. This receptor was taken from a woman between 18 and 30 years old in good health and CMV-seronegative.

CDR3 DNA: TGCGCCAGCAGCTTGGTCCCTCCGGGACAGGGGTATTCACCCCTCCACTTT. Translating gives CASSLVPPGQGYSPLHF. The gene calls are TRBV5-1 and TRBJ1-6; 10 bases align to TRBD1. The CDR3 length is 17 residues. V lost 0 bases and J lost 8; bases outside the gene matches: 8. CDR1 SGHRS and CDR2 YFSETQ come from the germline V gene.